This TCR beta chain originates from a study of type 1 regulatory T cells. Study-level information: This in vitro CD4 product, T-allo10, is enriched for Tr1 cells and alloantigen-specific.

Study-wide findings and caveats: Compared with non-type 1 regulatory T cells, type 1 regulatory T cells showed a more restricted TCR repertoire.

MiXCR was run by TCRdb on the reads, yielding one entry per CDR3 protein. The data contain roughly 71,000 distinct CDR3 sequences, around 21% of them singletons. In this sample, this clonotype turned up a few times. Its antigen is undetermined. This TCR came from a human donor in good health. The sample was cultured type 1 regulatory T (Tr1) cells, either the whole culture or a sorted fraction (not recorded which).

DNA for the CDR3: TGTGCCAGCAACGCAGCGGGCTCCTACAATGAGCAGTTCTTC. Encoded protein: CASNAAGSYNEQFF. The chain combines TRBV6-5 with TRBJ2-1; the D gene is possibly TRBD2 (6 bases). Deletions cut 7 bases from V and 0 bases from J, with 10 bases between. This CDR3 is 14 amino acids long. Germline CDR1 MNHEY, CDR2 SVGAGI.